A single sample is the source of the 30 T cell receptor beta chains below, sequenced in a study of T cells in Graves' hyperthyroidism and ophthalmopathy. RNA transcripts served as the template for amplifying TCR beta CDR3 regions. TCR CDR3 underwent first-round RT-PCR with the HTBI primer set. TCRdb reprocessed the multiplex PCR reads via MiXCR and lists one record per CDR3 protein. Counted here are 500,000 to 750,000 distinct CDR3 sequences, approximately 14% occurring once; the ten biggest clones make up approximately 7%. The source material was blood. The receptors originated from a woman aged 30 to 39 with Graves' hyperthyroidism.

Ten or more counts support this clonotype. The chain uses TRBV7-2 and TRBJ2-5, with TRBD2 as a possible D gene (5 bases). V was clipped by 8 bases and J by 4 bases, with 17 bases between them. This CDR3 has 14 residues. Germline assignment: CDR1 SGHTA and CDR2 FQGNSA. For the CDR3, the DNA is TGTGCCAGCTCCCCCACGGCGGGCCTAGAGACCCAGTACTTC. Residues: CASSPTAGLETQYF.

This clonotype was seen many times. CDR3 coding DNA: TGTGCCAGCAGCCTTCAGGAGGCTTGGGAGCAGTACTTC. Its protein product is CASSLQEAWEQYF. The chain uses TRBV11-2 and TRBJ2-7; a possible D gene is TRBD2 (5 bases). Looked up from germline, CDR1 is SGHAT and CDR2 is FQNNGV. CDR3 length: 13 residues. V lost 5 bases and J 7 bases, leaving 15 bases between the germline ends.

The rearrangement uses TRBV18 and TRBJ2-1, with D maybe TRBD1 (6 bases). The CDR3 totals 15 residues. Looked up from germline, CDR1 is KGHSH and CDR2 is LQKENI. V was pared by 3 bases and J by 6 bases, with 15 bases between. CDR3 protein: CASSPSQGIGNEQFF. CDR3 nucleotide sequence: TGTGCCAGCTCACCGTCGCAGGGGATAGGCAATGAGCAGTTCTTC. Supplemented by reference TRBV18 and TRBJ2-1, the full variable domain reads NAGVMQNPRHLVRRRGQEARLRCSPMKGHSHVYWYRQLPEEGLKFMVYLQKENIIDESGMPKERFSAEFPKEGPSILRIQQVVRGDSAAYFCASSPSQGIGNEQFFGPGTRLTVL.

This clonotype was observed a few times. The J gene is TRBJ2-1, the V gene TRBV19; 15 bases align to TRBD2. Germline V CDR1 and CDR2: LNHDA, SQIVND (reference sequence). V shed 5 bases, J shed 2 bases, and the junction held 13 bases outside the gene matches. The CDR3 contains 20 residues. CDR3 residues: CASSADGTGTSGRPYNEQFF. DNA for the CDR3: TGTGCCAGTAGTGCGGACGGGACAGGGACTAGCGGGAGGCCCTACAATGAGCAGTTCTTC.

Many counts were recorded for this clonotype. The chain carries TRBV2 and TRBJ2-3; D is unclear. CDR1 SNHLY and CDR2 FYNNEI come from the germline V gene. CDR3 length: 13 amino acids. V dropped 4 bases and J dropped 6 bases, with 11 bases sitting between them. DNA for the CDR3: TGTGCCAGCAGTGTTCGCGGCCTTGATACGCAGTATTTT. Translated, it gives CASSVRGLDTQYF. Full variable domain (remainder filled in from reference TRBV2 and TRBJ2-3): EPEVTQTPSHQVTQMGQEVILRCVPISNHLYFYWYRQILGQKVEFLVSFYNNEISEKSEIFDDQFSVERPDGSNFTLKIRSTKLEDSAMYFCASSVRGLDTQYFGPGTRLTVL.

This clonotype was seen a few times. The rearrangement joins TRBV5-4 to TRBJ2-2, with 8 bases fitting TRBD1. Germline trimming cut 0 bases from V and 8 bases from J; bases unmatched to any gene: 9. This CDR3 region has 16 residues. The germline V gene has CDR1 SGHNT and CDR2 YYREEE (reference sequence). The CDR3 sequence is CASSLGASGGIGELFF. CDR3 bases: TGTGCCAGCAGCTTGGGGGCTTCAGGGGGCATAGGGGAGCTGTTTTTT.

The sample holds a few counts of this clonotype. The V and J genes are TRBV19 and TRBJ2-7, with 8 nucleotides matching TRBD2. V shed 3 bases, J shed 3 bases, and the junction held 7 bases outside the gene matches. CDR1 and CDR2 from the germline V gene are LNHDA and SQIVND (reference sequence). The CDR3 covers 15 residues. Here the CDR3 DNA reads TGTGCCAGTAGTATTGGGGCTAGCGGGCTCTACGAGCAGTACTTC. Residues: CASSIGASGLYEQYF.

The sample holds many counts of this clonotype. This sequence joins TRBV7-2 and TRBJ2-7, with D tentatively TRBD2 (5 bases). CDR3 length: 15 amino acids. Germline CDR1 is SGHTA and CDR2 is FQGNSA. The V end lost 1 base, the J end lost 2 bases, and 12 bases lay between the germline ends. CDR3 residues: CASSLVGEGAYEQYF. As DNA, the CDR3 is TGTGCCAGCAGCTTAGTCGGCGAGGGTGCCTACGAGCAGTACTTC.

In this sample, this clonotype turned up many times. This sequence joins TRBV7-2 and TRBJ1-3; TRBD1 aligns across 7 bases. Losses at the gene ends were 5 bases for V and 2 bases for J; bases not matched to a gene: 6. CDR1 is SGHTA, CDR2 FQGNSA, per germline. The CDR3 has 15 residues. CDR3 nucleotide sequence: TGTGCCAGCAGCCCGGGACAGTGGGCTGGAAACACCATATATTTT. This translates into CASSPGQWAGNTIYF. The full variable domain, rest sourced from reference TRBV7-2 and TRBJ1-3, is GAGVSQSPSNKVTEKGKDVELRCDPISGHTALYWYRQSLGQGLEFLIYFQGNSAPDKSGLPSDRFSAERTGGSVSTLTIQRTQQEDSAVYLCASSPGQWAGNTIYFGEGSWLTVV.

This chain links TRBV19 with TRBJ1-5; D might be TRBD1 (5 bases). The CDR3 runs 15 residues. The ends were cut back, 6 bases at V and 6 bases at J, with 18 bases in the middle. Germline V gene sequence: CDR1 LNHDA, CDR2 SQIVND (reference sequence). CDR3 protein: CASSPTGQGGQPQHF. The DNA for the CDR3 is TGTGCCAGTAGCCCCACTGGGCAGGGAGGTCAGCCCCAGCATTTT.

Ten or more counts support this clonotype. V and J are TRBV3-1 and TRBJ2-5; D not resolved. The germline V gene encodes CDR1 LGHDT and CDR2 YNNKEL (reference sequence). Trimming shortened V by 2 bases and J by 3 bases, and 13 bases separated the two germline ends. The CDR3 length is 15 residues. DNA of the CDR3: TGTGCCAGCAGCCAACCTCCGGTTCTCGAAGAGACCCAGTACTTC. Translated, it gives CASSQPPVLEETQYF.

This clonotype was detected ten times or more. The chain employs TRBV12-5 and TRBJ2-3; no clear D gene. Germline CDR1 reads LGHNT; CDR2 reads FRNRAP. This CDR3 is 11 amino acids long. V was clipped by 0 bases and J by 11 bases, with 6 bases between them. CDR3 residues: CASGLVRRQYF. As DNA, the CDR3 is TGTGCTAGTGGTTTGGTACGTCGGCAGTATTTT.

The table lists this clonotype with many counts. The V call is TRBV7-3, the J call TRBJ2-1; 7 nucleotides agree with TRBD2. The V gene's germline CDR1 is SGHTA and CDR2 FQGTGA. Germline trimming cut 8 bases from V and 6 bases from J; bases unmatched to any gene: 10. The length of the CDR3 is 14 residues. CDR3 coding DNA: TGTGCCAGCGGACTAGTCGGGGCTCTCAATGAGCAGTTCTTC. Protein product: CASGLVGALNEQFF.

This clonotype showed up many times. The chain links TRBV2 to TRBJ2-3; the D gene is possibly TRBD2 (5 bases). CDR1 is SNHLY, CDR2 FYNNEI, per germline. The CDR3 has 14 residues. The V end was cut by 9 bases, the J end by 5 bases, with 18 bases between. The CDR3 nucleotides read TGTGCCAGTGGGGAGCGGCGGCAAAGAGATACGCAGTATTTT. Translating it yields CASGERRQRDTQYF.

This clonotype was picked up a small number of times. The J gene is TRBJ2-1, the V gene TRBV28; 11 bases agree with TRBD2. This CDR3 comprises 15 residues. The junction had 4 bases not matched to a gene; V was cut back by 9 bases and J by 0 bases. Germline V CDR1 and CDR2: MDHEN, SYDVKM. The CDR3 nucleotides are TGTGCCAGTCAGACTAGCGGGGACTCCTACAATGAGCAGTTCTTC. As protein: CASQTSGDSYNEQFF.

This clonotype was observed at least ten times. The chain uses TRBV20-1 and TRBJ2-3, with D possibly TRBD2 on 5 matching bases. Germline CDR1 reads DFQATT; CDR2 reads SNEGSKA (reference sequence). V was cut by 0 bases and J by 2 bases, with 9 bases left in between. The CDR3 is 14 amino acids. The CDR3 nucleotides read TGCAGTGCTAGAGAAAGCGGTACCACAGATACGCAGTATTTT. Protein: CSARESGTTDTQYF.

This chain links TRBV5-1 with TRBJ1-1; D is uncertain. The V end lost 4 bases, the J end lost 5 bases, and 18 bases lay between the germline ends. The CDR3 covers 15 residues. Germline lookup yields CDR1 SGHRS and CDR2 YFSETQ. The CDR3 sequence is CASSPAGSLSTEAFF. Written as DNA, the CDR3 is TGCGCCAGCAGCCCTGCGGGTTCCCTTAGTACTGAAGCTTTCTTT. The full variable domain, with the rest looked up from reference TRBV5-1 and TRBJ1-1, is KAGVTQTPRYLIKTRGQQVTLSCSPISGHRSVSWYQQTPGQGLQFLFEYFSETQRNKGNFPGRFSGRQFSNSRSEMNVSTLELGDSALYLCASSPAGSLSTEAFFGQGTRLTVV.

In this sample, this clonotype turned up a few times. One end of the junction does not line up with germline, which may come from a read error. The rearrangement joins TRBV6-2 or TRBV6-3 to TRBJ2-3; D unclear. The CDR3 loop spans 13 amino acids. Looked up from germline, CDR1 is MNHEY and CDR2 is SVGEGT. The CDR3 nucleotides read TGTGCCGGCAGTTACTACGGGCCAGATACGCAGTATTTT. Residues: CAGSYYGPDTQYF.

This clonotype showed up many times. The chain carries TRBV29-1 and TRBJ2-7, with 8 nucleotides matching TRBD1. CDR3 length: 14 amino acids. J lost 6 bases, V lost 3 bases, and 10 bases had no gene match. Germline values: CDR1 SQVTM, CDR2 ANQGSEA. DNA for the CDR3: TGCAGCGTTGACCGCGGGACAGGCGATGCCGAGCAGTACTTC. This translates into CSVDRGTGDAEQYF.

This clonotype has more than one count but fewer than ten. The chain has TRBV14 and TRBJ2-6; a weak D match, TRBD1 (6 bases). This CDR3 has 16 residues. Germline V CDR1 and CDR2: SGHDN, FVKESK. V was trimmed by 9 bases and J by 0 bases, leaving 15 bases between them. CDR3 protein: CARWDISSSGANVLTF. In DNA form, the CDR3 reads TGTGCCAGATGGGACATCTCTAGCTCTGGGGCCAACGTCCTGACTTTC.

This clonotype was detected a few times. This chain links TRBV6-9 with TRBJ1-4; D gene ambiguous. The CDR3 is 13 amino acids. The germline V gene encodes CDR1 MNHGY and CDR2 SVAAGI. The ends were cut back, 0 bases at V and 8 bases at J, with 7 bases in the middle. CDR3 sequence (DNA): TGTGCCAGCAGTTATTCGGCCGGGGAAAAACTGTTTTTT. It is translated as CASSYSAGEKLFF.

The chain recombines TRBV2 with TRBJ1-1, with D unresolved. CDR1 is SNHLY and CDR2 is FYNNEI in the germline V gene. Trimming left V 0 bases short and J 0 bases short, with 8 bases between. The CDR3 extends over 15 amino acids. The CDR3, as DNA: TGTGCCAGCAGTGAAGCGTCCGGGATGAACACTGAAGCTTTCTTT. Encoded protein: CASSEASGMNTEAFF. Supplemented by reference TRBV2 and TRBJ1-1, the full variable domain reads EPEVTQTPSHQVTQMGQEVILRCVPISNHLYFYWYRQILGQKVEFLVSFYNNEISEKSEIFDDQFSVERPDGSNFTLKIRSTKLEDSAMYFCASSEASGMNTEAFFGQGTRLTVV.

This clonotype appeared a few times. This chain uses TRBV5-5 with TRBJ2-3, with 7 bases that match TRBD2. CDR1 and CDR2 (germline): SGHKS, YYEKEE (reference sequence). V dropped 2 bases and J dropped 3; count of bases not matched to a gene: 9. The CDR3 is 16 residues long. The CDR3 here is CASSFLPRERTDTQYF. The CDR3 DNA reads as TGTGCCAGCAGCTTTTTGCCGCGGGAGAGAACAGATACGCAGTATTTT.

This clonotype was seen ten or more times. The chain links TRBV7-7 to TRBJ2-1, with D possibly matching TRBD2 (6 bases). Germline CDR1 is SSHAT and CDR2 is FNYEAQ (reference sequence). The CDR3 extends over 16 amino acids. V was trimmed by 4 bases and J by 6 bases, leaving 19 bases between them. The chain's CDR3 is CASSSSSGGVGNEQFF. The CDR3 DNA is TGTGCCAGCAGCTCATCTAGTGGAGGGGTTGGCAATGAGCAGTTCTTC.

The sample holds many counts of this clonotype. The rearrangement uses TRBV30 and TRBJ1-5, with D perhaps TRBD1 (5 bases). Germline V gene lookup returns CDR1 GTSNPN and CDR2 SVGIG (reference sequence). The CDR3 is made up of 14 amino acids. V was pared by 0 bases and J by 5 bases, with 11 bases between. This CDR3 is CAWSVGQGDQPQHF. CDR3 in DNA: TGTGCCTGGAGTGTGGGGCAGGGCGATCAGCCCCAGCATTTT.

Ten or more counts support this clonotype. The rearrangement links TRBV6-2 or TRBV6-3 to TRBJ1-1; 11 nucleotides match TRBD1. Germline values: CDR1 MNHEY, CDR2 SVGEGT. After removal of 6 bases from V and 4 bases from J, the junction contained 7 bases not matched to a gene. The CDR3 sequence is 15 residues long. The CDR3 loop reads CASRDGQGAVTEAFF. CDR3 DNA: TGTGCCAGCAGGGACGGACAGGGGGCAGTCACTGAAGCTTTCTTT.

This clonotype was detected a few times. With a much larger clone just one base away, this may be a read error. The CDR3 spells CSARLQKDVHEQYF. The DNA of the CDR3 is TGCAGTGCTAGACTACAAAAGGACGTCCACGAGCAGTACTTC. The chain joins TRBV20-1 to TRBJ2-7, with D uncertain. The CDR3 loop spans 14 amino acids. The germline V gene has CDR1 DFQATT and CDR2 SNEGSKA (reference sequence). V was clipped by 2 bases and J by 5 bases, with 16 bases between them.

The chain employs TRBV12-3 or TRBV12-4 and TRBJ2-2, with D perhaps matching TRBD1 (7 bases). This CDR3 is 15 amino acids long. V lost 4 bases to trimming and J lost 3 bases, with 12 bases between them. CDR3 bases: TGTGCCAGCAGTTCCGGCAGGGGGGACACCGGGGAGCTGTTTTTT. This codes for CASSSGRGDTGELFF.

The chain has TRBV19 and TRBJ2-3; no definite D call. Germline-derived CDR1 and CDR2 are LNHDA and SQIVND (reference sequence). The ends were cut back, 4 bases at V and 6 bases at J, with 8 bases in the middle. The CDR3 is made up of 12 amino acids. The CDR3: CASSTYADTQYF. The CDR3 DNA reads as TGTGCCAGTAGTACCTACGCGGATACGCAGTATTTT. Using reference TRBV19 and TRBJ2-3 for the parts outside the CDR3, the full variable domain is DGGITQSPKYLFRKEGQNVTLSCEQNLNHDAMYWYRQDPGQGLRLIYYSQIVNDFQKGDIAEGYSVSREKKESFPLTVTSAQKNPTAFYLCASSTYADTQYFGPGTRLTVL.

This clonotype was observed many times. The chain carries TRBV12-3 or TRBV12-4 and TRBJ1-1; no reliable D call. The CDR3 is 14 amino acids. V lost 5 bases and J lost 1, with 11 bases in between. The CDR3 DNA follows: TGTGCCAGCAGTCCCCAGGACGGGAACACTGAAGCTTTCTTT. As protein: CASSPQDGNTEAFF.